One sample yielded the 18 T cell receptor beta chains listed below, sequenced in a study of CD8 T cells in ankylosing spondylitis. TCRdb re-called the 5' RACE reads through MiXCR, storing one row per CDR3 protein. The sample includes some 250,000 distinct CDR3 sequences, 7.5% to 9% of them seen just once. Sequencing was done on a sample of blood, either unsorted or a sorted T cell fraction (not recorded which). These receptors originate from a male donor with ankylosing spondylitis or in good health (not recorded which).

This clonotype has a count of ten or more. The chain combines TRBV5-6 with TRBJ2-3; 10 nucleotides align to TRBD2. J was trimmed by 2 bases and V by 1 base; bases with no gene match: 7. The CDR3 loop spans 17 amino acids. Germline V gene data show CDR1 as SGHDT and CDR2 as YYEEEE. The CDR3 DNA reads as TGTGCCAGCAGCTTGTACGCTAGCGGGGGCCCCACAGATACGCAGTATTTT. This codes for CASSLYASGGPTDTQYF.

There are a few counts of this clonotype. The chain employs TRBV5-1 and TRBJ1-2; D possibly corresponds to TRBD1 (6 bases). Trimming cost V 0 bases and J 4 bases, with 13 bases left between them. The CDR3 is 15 residues long. Germline CDR1 SGHRS, CDR2 YFSETQ. This CDR3 reads CASSLERGLVYGYTF. The CDR3 nucleotides read TGCGCCAGCAGCTTGGAACGGGGGCTGGTCTATGGCTACACCTTC.

This clonotype turned up a few times. V gene TRBV7-9 combines with J gene TRBJ1-1, with TRBD1 identical over 7 bases. CDR1 and CDR2 from the germline V gene are SEHNR and FQNEAQ (reference sequence). Trimming cost V 6 bases and J 11 bases; bases outside gene matches: 12. The CDR3 extends over 13 amino acids. CDR3 in amino acids: CASRPGQSAPAFF. DNA of the CDR3: TGTGCCAGCAGACCGGGACAGAGTGCCCCGGCTTTCTTT.

The J gene is TRBJ2-3, the V gene TRBV13; 14 positions agree with TRBD2. The CDR3 consists of 20 residues. Germline CDR1 and CDR2: PRHDT and FYEKMQ (reference sequence). Unmatched junction bases numbered 14, after V lost 4 bases and J lost 2 bases. CDR3 nucleotides: TGTGCCAGCAGCTCCTCCGGGACTAGCGGGGGTCACACGATCACAGATACGCAGTATTTT. Its protein is CASSSSGTSGGHTITDTQYF.

The CDR3 loop reads CSAPGRDYNEQFF. In nucleotides, the CDR3 is TGCAGTGCTCCCGGGCGGGACTACAATGAGCAGTTCTTC. The V call is TRBV20-1, the J call TRBJ2-1, with D tentatively TRBD2 (6 bases). CDR1 is DFQATT, CDR2 SNEGSKA, per germline (reference sequence). Trimming took 5 bases from V and 3 from J, leaving 11 bases between them. The CDR3 consists of 13 residues.

The chain employs TRBV7-2 and TRBJ1-1; a weak D match, TRBD1 (6 bases). The CDR3 extends over 14 amino acids. Germline V gene lookup returns CDR1 SGHTA and CDR2 FQGNSA. Trimming left V 5 bases short and J 3 bases short, with 13 bases between. The CDR3 DNA follows: TGTGCCAGCAGCCCGAGGGGGGCTCACACTGAAGCTTTCTTT. Protein product: CASSPRGAHTEAFF.

This clonotype has ten or more counts. The chain has TRBV20-1 and TRBJ1-1, with D unclear. The CDR3 sequence is 16 residues long. Germline V gene lookup returns CDR1 DFQATT and CDR2 SNEGSKA (reference sequence). Trimming cost V 0 bases and J 1 base, with 15 bases left between them. The CDR3 DNA reads TGCAGTGCTAGAGATTCGGGAAGCCTCCAGAACACTGAAGCTTTCTTT. Encoded protein: CSARDSGSLQNTEAFF.

This clonotype was seen at least ten times. The gene calls are TRBV4-2 and TRBJ1-1, with TRBD1 matching 8 bases. This CDR3 is 15 amino acids long. Germline trimming cut 4 bases from V and 5 bases from J; bases unmatched to any gene: 9. Per the germline V gene, CDR1 is LGHNA and CDR2 is YNFKEQ. The CDR3 loop is CASSPRTGSGTEAFF. The CDR3 coding sequence is TGTGCCAGCAGCCCCAGGACAGGGAGTGGAACTGAAGCTTTCTTT.

This clonotype came up many times. The rearrangement uses TRBV29-1 and TRBJ1-2, with 9 positions matching TRBD1. Germline-derived CDR1 and CDR2 are SQVTM and ANQGSEA. This CDR3 has 15 residues. Germline trimming cut 1 base from V and 4 bases from J; bases unmatched to any gene: 7. CDR3 nucleotide sequence: TGCAGCGTTGAAGGGGAATTGGGACAGGGCTATGGCTACACCTTC. It specifies CSVEGELGQGYGYTF.

This clonotype was found many times. V gene TRBV7-2 combines with J gene TRBJ1-3; the D gene is possibly TRBD1 (5 bases). This CDR3 is built from 16 residues. V dropped 9 bases and J dropped 0 bases, with 18 bases sitting between them. The germline gives CDR1 SGHTA, CDR2 FQGNSA. Here the CDR3 reads CASDSKGRGSGNTIYF. The DNA of the CDR3 is TGTGCCAGTGATAGTAAGGGGAGAGGCTCTGGAAACACCATATATTTT.

The V call is TRBV28, the J call TRBJ1-1, with 8 bases identical to TRBD1. Germline CDR1 MDHEN, CDR2 SYDVKM. There are 15 residues in the CDR3. J was trimmed by 7 bases and V by 6 bases; bases with no gene match: 13. CDR3 coding DNA: TGTGCCAGCAGATTTTACGGGACAGGAGATGGTGAAGCTTTCTTT. Its translation is CASRFYGTGDGEAFF.

This clonotype was seen repeatedly, ten times or more. This sequence joins TRBV20-1 and TRBJ2-3; 13 nucleotides agree with TRBD2. This CDR3 is 16 amino acids long. The V gene's germline CDR1 is DFQATT and CDR2 SNEGSKA (reference sequence). J gave up 5 bases and V 2 bases, and 7 bases lay outside the gene matches. This CDR3 is CSARSPGTSGEDTQYF. The CDR3 DNA is TGCAGTGCTAGATCCCCCGGGACTAGCGGGGAAGATACGCAGTATTTT.

This clonotype was recorded at least ten times. This rearrangement joins TRBV29-1 to TRBJ2-7, with 7 positions matching TRBD1. Trimming cost V 7 bases and J 3 bases; bases outside gene matches: 9. CDR1 SQVTM and CDR2 ANQGSEA come from the germline V gene. This CDR3 comprises 13 residues. The CDR3 loop is CSAFGTDLYEQYF. CDR3 DNA: TGCAGCGCCTTCGGGACAGATCTCTACGAGCAGTACTTC.

This clonotype has at least ten counts. This chain links TRBV20-1 with TRBJ2-7; 14 positions match TRBD2. CDR3 length: 14 residues. V was pared by 5 bases and J by 5 bases, with 5 bases of the junction left unmatched. The germline V gene encodes CDR1 DFQATT and CDR2 SNEGSKA (reference sequence). The DNA of the CDR3 is TGCAGTGCTCCGCTGGGACTAGCGGGAGACGAGCAGTACTTC. Encoded protein: CSAPLGLAGDEQYF.

The chain links TRBV20-1 to TRBJ1-2, with a possible D match to TRBD1 (5 bases). The V end was cut by 3 bases, the J end by 4 bases, with 12 bases between. The germline gives CDR1 DFQATT, CDR2 SNEGSKA (reference sequence). The CDR3 sequence is 13 residues long. CDR3 nucleotide sequence: TGCAGTGCTAGCGGGGGGGTCTCCTATGGCTACACCTTC. This sequence encodes CSASGGVSYGYTF.

This clonotype was seen repeatedly, ten times or more. The chain links TRBV24-1 to TRBJ2-5, with 8 bases matching TRBD1. Germline-derived CDR1 and CDR2 are KGHDR and SFDVKD. V was clipped by 5 bases and J by 5 bases; unmatched bases: 9. The CDR3 contains 15 residues. The CDR3 loop reads CATSGYGQGAETQYF. The CDR3 DNA reads as TGTGCCACCAGTGGCTATGGACAGGGTGCGGAGACCCAGTACTTC.

This clonotype was seen only a few times. This chain links TRBV7-8 with TRBJ2-2, with 8 positions matching TRBD1. The CDR3 covers 15 residues. From germline, CDR1 is SGHVS and CDR2 FQNEAQ. The ends lost 0 bases at V and 6 bases at J; junction bases unmatched: 3. CDR3 amino acids: CASSLAQGAAGELFF. CDR3 nucleotide sequence: TGTGCCAGCAGCTTAGCGCAGGGGGCGGCCGGGGAGCTGTTTTTT.

V and J are TRBV10-3 and TRBJ1-1; D is unresolved. CDR3 size: 12 residues. V gave up 3 bases and J gave up 5 bases, with 7 bases separating them. Germline V gene sequence: CDR1 ENHRY, CDR2 SYGVKD. CDR3 bases: TGTGCCATCAGTGATTTGGGGACTGAAGCTTTCTTT. This translates into CAISDLGTEAFF.